These 6 T cell receptor beta chains were sequenced from one sample in a study of T cells of healthy individuals (dated by TCRdb to between 2017 and 2018). Library generation was performed with 5' RACE. TCRdb lists the instrument as Illumina MiSeq. In-frame beta chains were kept once TCRdb had trimmed the public reads at Q25 with fastp and called clones with MiXCR. Duplicate CDR3 protein sequences are folded into a single record with the most common DNA and genes. The table for this sample lists around 90,000 distinct CDR3 sequences; approximately 4.8% of them were counted only once. The ten biggest clones cover roughly 7.5% of the sample. The receptors shown here come from a female donor in good health.

This clonotype came up many times. The chain couples TRBV6-1 to TRBJ1-1; 7 nucleotides align to TRBD1. CDR1 and CDR2 (germline): MNHNS, SASEGT. The CDR3 length is 15 residues. The V segment lost 7 bases and the J segment 2 bases; nucleotides outside the gene matches: 10. Written as DNA, the CDR3 is TGTGCCAGCACTGACCAGAACAGGGGTAACACTGAAGCTTTCTTT. Encoded protein: CASTDQNRGNTEAFF.

This clonotype has at least ten counts. The chain couples TRBV14 to TRBJ2-7; D is possibly TRBD1 (5 bases). Germline-derived CDR1 and CDR2 are SGHDN and FVKESK. Between the trimmed V and J ends, which lost 1 base and 3 bases, there was a span of 13 bases. This CDR3 is built from 15 residues. The CDR3 region has the DNA TGTGCCAGCAGCCAAGCTGGGGCAGGACACTACGAGCAGTACTTC. Its protein product is CASSQAGAGHYEQYF.

The sample holds a few counts of this clonotype. The CDR3 here is CASSIDETGYTF. CDR3 nucleotides: TGTGCCAGCAGCATCGACGAAACTGGCTACACCTTC. The chain couples TRBV7-8 to TRBJ1-2; no clear D gene. CDR1 and CDR2 from the germline V gene are SGHVS and FQNEAQ. This CDR3 has 12 amino acids. Trimming shortened V by 5 bases and J by 7 bases, and 11 bases separated the two germline ends.

This clonotype was seen at least ten times. V and J are TRBV12-3 or TRBV12-4 and TRBJ2-1; TRBD2 aligns across 8 bases. V lost 10 bases, J lost 7 bases, and 6 bases stayed unmatched. The CDR3 length is 12 residues. The CDR3 bases are TGTGCCACCCGGGAGGGGCTAAATGAGCAGTTCTTC. Translating gives CATREGLNEQFF.

This clonotype was detected ten times or more. The chain has TRBV29-1 and TRBJ1-5; D unclear. Germline V CDR1 and CDR2: SQVTM, ANQGSEA. The V end was cut by 4 bases, the J end by 2 bases, with 9 bases between. The CDR3 runs 13 residues. CDR3 nucleotides: TGCAGCGTTGGTGAGAATGGCAATCAGCCCCAGCATTTT. Its translation is CSVGENGNQPQHF.

This clonotype was picked up many times. The gene calls are TRBV4-3 and TRBJ1-2, with D tentatively TRBD1 (6 bases). V gave up 0 bases and J gave up 2 bases, with 10 bases separating them. From germline, CDR1 is LGHNA and CDR2 YSLEER. The CDR3 runs 15 residues. CDR3 DNA: TGCGCCAGCAGCCAAGACGGGGACATGAACTATGGCTACACCTTC. Residues: CASSQDGDMNYGYTF.